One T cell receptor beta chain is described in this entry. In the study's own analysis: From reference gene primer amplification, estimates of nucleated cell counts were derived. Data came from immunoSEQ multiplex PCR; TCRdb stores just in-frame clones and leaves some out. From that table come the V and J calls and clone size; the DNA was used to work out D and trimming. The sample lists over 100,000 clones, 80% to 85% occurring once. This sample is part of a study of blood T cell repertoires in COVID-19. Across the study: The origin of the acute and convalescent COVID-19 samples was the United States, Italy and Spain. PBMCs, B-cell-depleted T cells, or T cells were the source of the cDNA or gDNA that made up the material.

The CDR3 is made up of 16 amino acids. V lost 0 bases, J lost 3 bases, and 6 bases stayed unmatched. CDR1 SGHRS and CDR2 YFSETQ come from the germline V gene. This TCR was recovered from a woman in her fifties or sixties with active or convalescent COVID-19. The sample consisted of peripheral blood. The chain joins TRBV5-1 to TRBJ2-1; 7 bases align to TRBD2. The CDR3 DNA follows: TGCGCCAGCAGCTTGGGGGGAGGGCCCGGCTACAATGAGCAGTTCTTC. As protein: CASSLGGGPGYNEQFF.